The present TCR beta chain was sequenced within a study of blood T cell repertoires in COVID-19. CDR1 and CDR2 (germline): SQVTM, ANQGSEA. The germline V and J ends were trimmed by 4 bases and 4 bases, with 16 bases remaining between them. CDR3 size: 14 residues. Only in-frame clones appear in the TCRdb table, and some are missing; sequencing was by immunoSEQ multiplex PCR. The sample has some 290,000 clones; roughly nine tenths are singletons. This rearrangement joins TRBV29-1 to TRBJ1-1; perhaps TRBD1 as D (6 bases). The TCR comes from a woman aged 30 to 39 who had been exposed to COVID-19. The sequencing input was PBMCs or T cells enriched from blood (not recorded which). The CDR3 loop is CSVVLQGRFTEAFF. Here the CDR3 DNA reads TGCAGCGTTGTACTACAGGGTCGGTTCACTGAAGCTTTCTTT.